The 14 T cell receptor beta chains presented below share a single source sample, sequenced in a study of blood T cells in healthy people across ages. It was with a sample-barcoded 5' primer and a J-beta primer mix that a second PCR of about 6 to 11 cycles was run. Each CDR3 protein gets one entry after TCRdb re-called the 5' RACE reads with MiXCR. The data show around 800,000 distinct CDR3 sequences, about 42% seen once. The specimen was blood. These receptors were collected from a man aged 80 or over in good health.

This clonotype was observed many times. The chain employs TRBV4-1 and TRBJ2-3, with D perhaps given as TRBD1 or TRBD2 (5 bases each). The germline V and J ends were trimmed by 0 bases and 5 bases, with 18 bases remaining between them. CDR1 is MGHRA, CDR2 YSYEKL, per germline. The CDR3 contains 17 residues. This CDR3 is CASSQDWTPEGVDTQYF. In DNA, the CDR3 is TGCGCCAGCAGCCAAGATTGGACTCCCGAAGGGGTAGATACGCAGTATTTT.

This clonotype was detected only a few times. The chain combines TRBV9 with TRBJ2-7; TRBD2 might be the D (5 bases). This CDR3 comprises 17 residues. V was clipped by 0 bases and J by 4 bases, with 20 bases between them. CDR1 is SGDLS and CDR2 is YYNGEE in the germline V gene. The CDR3 DNA is TGTGCCAGCAGCGTAGAATATCCGGGGAGAGCCGCTTACGAGCAGTACTTC. Translated: CASSVEYPGRAAYEQYF.

This clonotype was counted once. The gene calls are TRBV10-3 and TRBJ2-5; 11 bases map to TRBD1. The tail of the sequence fits TRBJ2-7 better, so the J call may be wrong. CDR1 and CDR2 (germline): ENHRY, SYGVKD. The CDR3 runs to 16 residues. CDR3 nucleotide sequence: TGTGCCATCAGTGCATCCGGGACAGGGGGAAGCTACGAGCAGTACTTC. Residues: CAISASGTGGSYEQYF.

The table lists this clonotype with many counts. At one end, the junction sequence differs from germline, possibly due to a read error. The CDR3 spells CASSLEGGPYEQYF. CDR3 nucleotides: TGTGCCAGCAGTTTAGAGGGAGGGCCCTACGAGCAGTACTTC. The rearrangement uses TRBV7-2 and TRBJ2-7; 7 bases match TRBD2. This CDR3 comprises 14 residues. Per germline, CDR1 SGHTA and CDR2 FQGNSA.

The chain is built from TRBV27 and TRBJ2-4; D is uncertain. The DNA end favors TRBJ2-7, so the J call may be wrong. The germline V gene has CDR1 MNHEY and CDR2 SMNVEV (reference sequence). The CDR3 totals 13 residues. CDR3 in amino acids: CASSLQQHYEQYF. The CDR3 DNA follows: TGTGCCAGCAGTCTCCAGCAACACTACGAGCAGTACTTC.

The rearrangement uses TRBV24-1 and TRBJ2-1, with 9 bases fitting TRBD2. The CDR3 is made up of 15 amino acids. Germline CDR1 and CDR2: KGHDR and SFDVKD. V was clipped by 3 bases and J by 6 bases; unmatched bases: 5. The CDR3 coding sequence is TGTGCCACCAGTGATAAAGGACTAGCGTTCAATGAGCAGTTCTTC. It encodes CATSDKGLAFNEQFF.

This clonotype came up once. A read error may produce the germline difference seen at one junction end. The chain is built from TRBV6-1 and TRBJ2-3, with D tentatively TRBD1 (5 bases). The germline gives CDR1 MNHNS, CDR2 SASEGT. The CDR3 is 14 amino acids. This chain's CDR3 is CASSGLGVRDAQYF. Written as DNA, the CDR3 is TGTGCCAGCAGTGGCCTAGGGGTCCGAGATGCGCAGTATTTT.

J is TRBJ1-6 and V is TRBV20-1; no clear D gene. Trimming removed 4 bases from V and 5 bases from J, with 15 bases in between. The CDR3 is 15 residues long. In germline, CDR1 is DFQATT, CDR2 SNEGSKA (reference sequence). The CDR3 DNA sequence: TGCAGTGCTATCGGACGGAAGCGGGATAATTCACCCCTCCACTTT. This gives the protein CSAIGRKRDNSPLHF.

This chain links TRBV6-5 with TRBJ2-1, with D possibly matching TRBD2 (5 bases). Germline CDR1 reads MNHEY; CDR2 reads SVGAGI. Between the trimmed V and J ends, which lost 6 bases and 12 bases, there was a span of 15 bases. This CDR3 comprises 12 residues. As DNA, the CDR3 is TGTGCCAGCAGCATGGGCGGGCCGGGGCAGTTCTTC. It translates to CASSMGGPGQFF.

There are a few counts of this clonotype. The rearrangement joins TRBV24-1 to TRBJ1-1; D is uncertain. V dropped 4 bases and J dropped 0 bases, with 11 bases sitting between them. The CDR3 loop spans 15 amino acids. Germline V gene sequence: CDR1 KGHDR, CDR2 SFDVKD. CDR3 amino acids: CATSEGGDLNTEAFF. CDR3 nucleotides: TGTGCCACCAGTGAGGGAGGTGATTTGAACACTGAAGCTTTCTTT.

V is TRBV24-1 and J is TRBJ1-5; 7 bases are shared with TRBD1. Looked up from germline, CDR1 is KGHDR and CDR2 is SFDVKD. There are 14 residues in the CDR3. The ends lost 5 bases at V and 4 bases at J; junction bases unmatched: 4. The CDR3 nucleotides are TGTGCCACCAGTGCACCGGGACAGAATCAGCCCCAGCATTTT. Residues: CATSAPGQNQPQHF.

V usage is TRBV11-2 and J usage is TRBJ2-2; a weak D match, TRBD1 (6 bases). Germline CDR1 reads SGHAT; CDR2 reads FQNNGV. This CDR3 has 16 residues. The V end was cut by 5 bases, the J end by 0 bases, with 13 bases between. The DNA for the CDR3 is TGTGCCAGCAGCCCAAGGACAGACTCGAACACCGGGGAGCTGTTTTTT. Translation: CASSPRTDSNTGELFF.

The sample holds a few counts of this clonotype. The chain is built from TRBV5-1 and TRBJ2-7, with a tentative D call TRBD1 (5 bases). The end of the DNA aligns better with TRBJ2-4, so the J call may be wrong. The CDR3 length is 14 residues. CDR1 is SGHRS and CDR2 is YFSETQ in the germline V gene. The CDR3 region has the DNA TGCGCCAGCAGCTTGACGGCAGGGCAAAACATTCAGTACTTC. It translates to CASSLTAGQNIQYF.

A few counts support this clonotype. V gene TRBV3-1 combines with J gene TRBJ1-2; D is unresolved. Germline loops: CDR1 LGHDT, CDR2 YNNKEL (reference sequence). Trimming left V 1 base short and J 2 bases short, with 29 bases between. The CDR3 has 21 residues. CDR3 nucleotides: TGTGCCAGCAGCCAAGTTATTTTAGGGCTTTTTTCCCTGACCGAGAACTATGGCTACACCTTC. Translation gives CASSQVILGLFSLTENYGYTF.